This TCR beta chain was obtained from a study of T cell responses to AZD1222 COVID-19 vaccine. Using immunoSEQ multiplex PCR, the repertoire was profiled, and TCRdb retains in-frame clones only, with some absent. The sample includes roughly 150,000 clones, 90% of them seen just once. J gave up 3 bases and V 2 bases, and 3 bases lay outside the gene matches. Germline CDR1 KGHSH, CDR2 LQKENI. The CDR3 is 14 amino acids. This clone is a singleton in its sample. What it binds is unknown. General study points: It should be noted that donors were predominantly white British and more often female, and clonal diversity was possibly underestimated. Spike-specific TCR breadth and depth went up after people got two AZD1222 doses.

J is TRBJ2-5 and V is TRBV18, with TRBD1 identical over 7 bases. This TCR was recovered from an adult in good health. The source was peripheral blood, collected on day 0 of AZD1222 vaccination. The CDR3 region has the DNA TGTGCCAGCTCACCAAGGGGGACAGAAGAGACCCAGTACTTC. Its translation is CASSPRGTEETQYF.